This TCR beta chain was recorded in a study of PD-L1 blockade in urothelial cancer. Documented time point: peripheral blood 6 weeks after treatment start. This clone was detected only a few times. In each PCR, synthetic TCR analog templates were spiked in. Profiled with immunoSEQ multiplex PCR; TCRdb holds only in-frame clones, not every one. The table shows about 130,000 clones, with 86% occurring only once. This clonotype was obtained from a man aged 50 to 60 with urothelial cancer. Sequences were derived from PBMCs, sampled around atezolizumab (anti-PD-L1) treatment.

CDR3 region: CASSFGLAAYNEQFF. CDR3 nucleotide sequence: TGCGCCAGCAGCTTCGGACTAGCGGCATACAATGAGCAGTTCTTC. The rearrangement uses TRBV5-1 and TRBJ2-1; 10 bases line up with TRBD2. CDR3 length: 15 residues. Trimming at V came to 2 bases and at J to 4 bases, leaving 3 bases not matched to a gene. Germline CDR1 SGHRS, CDR2 YFSETQ. The variable domain in full, completed from reference TRBV5-1 and TRBJ2-1, reads KAGVTQTPRYLIKTRGQQVTLSCSPISGHRSVSWYQQTPGQGLQFLFEYFSETQRNKGNFPGRFSGRQFSNSRSEMNVSTLELGDSALYLCASSFGLAAYNEQFFGPGTRLTVL.